This T cell receptor (beta chain) stems from a study of T cell responses to AZD1222 COVID-19 vaccine. Study findings and constraints: Sampling that yielded the repertoires occurred only after the peak T cell response. It should be noted that donors were predominantly white British and more often female, and clonal diversity was possibly underestimated. Spike-spanning, vaccine-associated CD4 TCRs were dominant at 160-218 and 743-854. Of spike-specific TCRs, nearly half reportedly target regions left unmutated in variants.

J was trimmed by 1 base and V by 5 bases; bases with no gene match: 8. Per the germline V gene, CDR1 is MDHEN and CDR2 is SYDVKM. The CDR3 sequence is 15 residues long. As regards this clone: As yet, its antigen is unknown.

Clones were read by immunoSEQ multiplex PCR, and TCRdb kept only the in-frame ones, dropping some. The sample lists about 150,000 clones, about 91% occurring once. The receptor was isolated from an adult in good health. This chain links TRBV28 with TRBJ2-7; TRBD2 aligns across 7 bases. Sequenced material: peripheral blood, taken on day 0 of AZD1222 vaccination. CDR3 residues: CASSPSAGVSYEQYF. The CDR3 DNA reads TGTGCCAGCAGTCCCAGTGCGGGGGTTTCCTACGAGCAGTACTTC.